These T cell receptor beta chains were read from a single sample in a study of blood T cell repertoires in COVID-19. Repertoires were generated with immunoSEQ multiplex PCR, while TCRdb's copy carries only in-frame clones and drops some. Of about 220,000 clones listed, roughly 80% are singletons. Specimen: peripheral blood. These receptors all come from a woman in her seventies with acute or convalescent COVID-19. CDR3s include the opening cysteine and the closing phenylalanine or tryptophan. D genes are given only for firm matches. For some rows the clone size is stated as once, few or many, or as a class when expanded; others skip it.

>TRBV18|few|TRBD1|18|TRBJ2-1
TGTGCCAGCTCACGGACAGGGGGGTCGGTTGGCTCCTACAATGAGCAGTTCTTC
CASSRTGGSVGSYNEQFF
>TRBV12-3/TRBV12-4|NA|NA|12|TRBJ2-5
TGTGCCAGCAGTCCCCAAGAGGAGACCCAGTACTTC
CASSPQEETQYF
>TRBV19|NA|TRBD2|16|TRBJ2-1
TGTGCCAGTAGGGAAACCCGCCTAGCGGGCCACAATGAGCAGTTCTTC
CASRETRLAGHNEQFF
>TRBV6-2/TRBV6-3|NA|TRBD1|15|TRBJ2-1
TGTGCCAGCAGCCAAAACCGGGACAGGGGCCATGAGCAGTTCTTC
CASSQNRDRGHEQFF
>TRBV19|NA|NA|14|TRBJ2-1
TGTGCCAGTGAAACTTCAAGTAGAGCCAATGAGCAGTTCTTC
CASETSSRANEQFF
>TRBV7-2|NA|NA|15|TRBJ2-5
TGTGCCAGCAGCCTACAGACCTCCAGGCTAGAGACCCAGTACTTC
CASSLQTSRLETQYF
>TRBV10-3|NA|TRBD2|14|TRBJ2-1
TGTGCCATCGAGGGCGGGGGTCCCTACAATGAGCAGTTCTTC
CAIEGGGPYNEQFF
>TRBV2|NA|NA|14|TRBJ1-2
TGTGCCAGCACCCGTGGTGCGGGGAACTATGGCTACACCTTC
CASTRGAGNYGYTF
>TRBV7-3|NA|TRBD1|15|TRBJ1-1
TGTGCCAGCAGCTTAATGGGGACAGCGAACACTGAAGCTTTCTTT
CASSLMGTANTEAFF
>TRBV6-5|NA|NA|14|TRBJ1-5
TGTGCCAGCAGGGCGGGGCTCCGCAATCAGCCCCAGCATTTT
CASRAGLRNQPQHF
>TRBV6-2/TRBV6-3|NA|NA|12|TRBJ2-7
TGTGCCAGCAGCAACCGCGGTTACGAGCAGTACTTC
CASSNRGYEQYF
>TRBV24-1|NA|TRBD2|15|TRBJ2-3
TGTGCCACCAGTCCTAGCGGGGGTTTGGGAGATACGCAGTATTTT
CATSPSGGLGDTQYF
>TRBV28|NA|NA|12|TRBJ2-1
TGTGCCAGCGTACGGGGGGCGGGTGAGCAGTTCTTC
CASVRGAGEQFF
>TRBV5-6|NA|NA|17|TRBJ1-2
TGTGCCAGCAGCTTGGTCGTTGGGCAGGAGGTTCGCTATGGCTACACCTTC
CASSLVVGQEVRYGYTF
>TRBV4-1|NA|TRBD2|19|TRBJ2-3
TGCGCCAGCAGCCAAGCCCCGCTAGCGGGGGGACCCCTCACAGATACGCAGTATTTT
CASSQAPLAGGPLTDTQYF
>TRBV7-9|NA|TRBD2|17|TRBJ2-1
TGTGCCAGCAGCTTGCCTGGGGCTAGCGGGGGGGCGAATGAGCAGTTCTTC
CASSLPGASGGANEQFF
>TRBV5-1|NA|TRBD2|14|TRBJ2-3
TGCGCCAGCAGGACGGGGGGGAGTACGAATACGCAGTATTTT
CASRTGGSTNTQYF
>TRBV7-3|NA|TRBD1|13|TRBJ1-2
TGTGCCAGCAGCTTAAGACAGGGCGATGGCTACACCTTC
CASSLRQGDGYTF
>TRBV19|few|TRBD1|15|TRBJ1-6
TGTGCCAGTAGCCTGGAGGGACAGTATAATTCACCCCTCCACTTT
CASSLEGQYNSPLHF
>TRBV6-5|NA|TRBD1|15|TRBJ1-6
TGTGCCAGCAGGGGGGACAGGGGAGAGAGTTCACCCCTCCACTTT
CASRGDRGESSPLHF
>TRBV7-2|NA|NA|16|TRBJ2-1
TGTGCCAGCAGCCCCAAGTCCAGGGAGGTCTACAATGAGCAGTTCTTC
CASSPKSREVYNEQFF
>TRBV7-7|NA|NA|15|TRBJ2-3
TGTGCCAGCAGCTCCCGGGTCGGACAGCCAGATACGCAGTATTTT
CASSSRVGQPDTQYF
>TRBV5-6|few|NA|14|TRBJ1-2
TGTGCCAGCAGCTTGGGACAGTCTAACTATGGCTACACCTTC
CASSLGQSNYGYTF
>TRBV15|NA|TRBD1|14|TRBJ1-4
TGTGCCACCAGCCGGACAGGGCCCTATGAAAAACTGTTTTTT
CATSRTGPYEKLFF
>TRBV6-5|NA|TRBD1|14|TRBJ2-1
TGTGCCAGCAGTATAAACCGGGACAGGGGAGAGCAGTTCTTC
CASSINRDRGEQFF
>TRBV6-5|NA|NA|15|TRBJ1-1
TGTGCCAGCCGCCGTAACTCACAGGGCGATACTGAAGCTTTCTTT
CASRRNSQGDTEAFF
>TRBV7-3|NA|TRBD2|16|TRBJ2-1
TGTGCCAGCGGTCAGGGGGGGCTAGCGGGACGCAATGAGCAGTTCTTC
CASGQGGLAGRNEQFF
>TRBV4-1|NA|NA|16|TRBJ2-5
TGCGCCAGCAGCCAAGAACAAAGGGGAATTCAAGAGACCCAGTACTTC
CASSQEQRGIQETQYF
>TRBV18|NA|TRBD2|18|TRBJ2-6
TGTGCCAGCTCACTGGGAGGGGACTTCGTCTCTGGGGCCAACGTCCTGACTTTC
CASSLGGDFVSGANVLTF
>TRBV30|once|NA|12|TRBJ1-1
TGTGCCTGGAGTGTACGCATCTCAGGGACTTTCTTT
CAWSVRISGTFF
>TRBV7-9|NA|NA|17|TRBJ2-3
TGTGCCAGCAGCTTAGTCGAGGGGGACATAATCAAAGATACGCAGTATTTT
CASSLVEGDIIKDTQYF
>TRBV15|NA|TRBD1|15|TRBJ1-1
TGTGCCACCACCCGGGACAGGGAGATTAGCACTGAAGCTTTCTTT
CATTRDREISTEAFF
>TRBV24-1|few|TRBD2|14|TRBJ2-3
TGTGCCACCAGTGAACAGGGCGGGGGGGTTAGGCAGTATTTT
CATSEQGGGVRQYF
>TRBV4-3|NA|NA|17|TRBJ2-3
TGCGCCAGCAGCCAAGACTACGCCGGGGGAAGAGGAGATACGCAGTATTTT
CASSQDYAGGRGDTQYF
>TRBV3-1/TRBV3-2|NA|NA|13|TRBJ2-1
TGTGCCAGCAGCCAGCACCGGGACTCGGAGCAGTTCTTC
CASSQHRDSEQFF
>TRBV7-9|NA|NA|14|TRBJ1-5
TGTGCCAGCAGCGATCGACAGTCTAATCAGCCCCAGCATTTT
CASSDRQSNQPQHF
>TRBV7-3|NA|TRBD1|19|TRBJ2-1
TGTGCCAGCAGCTTAAAGCCCCCATCAGACAGGGCTCTAGGTAATGAGCAGTTCTTC
CASSLKPPSDRALGNEQFF
>TRBV5-1|NA|NA|15|TRBJ1-1
TGCGCCAGCAGCCCCTTTGGCCAGGGCGGGGGTGAAGCTTTCTTT
CASSPFGQGGGEAFF
>TRBV11-2|NA|TRBD1|13|TRBJ1-5
TGTGCCAGCAGCTCGGACAGGGAACAGCCCCAGCATTTT
CASSSDREQPQHF
>TRBV30|NA|NA|16|TRBJ1-4
TGTGCCTGGAGCCCCTCGGGATACGCAACTAATGAAAAACTGTTTTTT
CAWSPSGYATNEKLFF
>TRBV5-1|NA|TRBD2|17|TRBJ2-5
TGCGCCAGCAGCTCTAGCGGGGCAGGGGGTAGTGGAGAGACCCAGTACTTC
CASSSSGAGGSGETQYF
>TRBV12-3/TRBV12-4|NA|NA|13|TRBJ2-3
TGTGCCAGCAGTATCACTAGCACAGATACGCAGTATTTT
CASSITSTDTQYF
>TRBV5-4|NA|NA|15|TRBJ1-2
TGTGCCAGCAGCTTGGACAGGGAGCCTAACTATGGCTACACCTTC
CASSLDREPNYGYTF
>TRBV6-4|NA|NA|13|TRBJ2-7
TGTGCCAGCAGTGGGCCTGGGCCATACGAGCAGTACTTC
CASSGPGPYEQYF
>TRBV24-1|NA|TRBD2|14|TRBJ2-5
TGTGCCACCAGTGACCGGACTAGTTCAGAGACCCAGTACTTC
CATSDRTSSETQYF
>TRBV4-2|NA|TRBD1|17|TRBJ1-3
TGTGCCAGCAGCCAACATGGACAGGGAACTTCTGGAAACACCATATATTTT
CASSQHGQGTSGNTIYF
>TRBV4-1|many|NA|17|TRBJ1-3
TGCGCCAGCAGCCAAGACCTCGACAGTTCCTCTGGAAACACCATATATTTT
CASSQDLDSSSGNTIYF
>TRBV6-6|NA|TRBD1|13|TRBJ1-1
TGTGCCAGCACAACGGACAGGGGAGCTGAAGCTTTCTTT
CASTTDRGAEAFF
>TRBV18|NA|TRBD1|17|TRBJ1-3
TGTGCCAGCTCACCGCAGGGGGCCCTCAACTCTGGAAACACCATATATTTT
CASSPQGALNSGNTIYF
>TRBV4-1|NA|TRBD2|15|TRBJ2-1
TGCGCCAGCCATACAGCGGGGGGCACCTTAAATGAGCAGTTCTTC
CASHTAGGTLNEQFF
>TRBV12-3/TRBV12-4|NA|NA|13|TRBJ2-6
TGTGCCAGCAGAAATACTGGGGCCAACGTCCTGACTTTC
CASRNTGANVLTF
>TRBV24-1|few|NA|11|TRBJ2-5
TGTGCCACGGGGGGGCAGGAGACCCAGTACTTC
CATGGQETQYF
>TRBV11-2|NA|TRBD1|15|TRBJ1-1
TGTGCCAGCAGCTTAGAGCCAGGGGGCAGGACTGAAGCTTTCTTT
CASSLEPGGRTEAFF
>TRBV3-1/TRBV3-2|NA|TRBD1|15|TRBJ1-6
TGTGCCAGCAGCCAAGGAGGGGGCGATAATTCACCCCTCCACTTT
CASSQGGGDNSPLHF
>TRBV19|NA|TRBD1|14|TRBJ1-5
TGTGCCACCAAAGAGGACAGGGCCAGTCAGCCCCAGCATTTT
CATKEDRASQPQHF
>TRBV15|NA|NA|15|TRBJ1-2
TGTGCCACCAGCAAGGACAAAAACGGGAACTATGGCTACACCTTC
CATSKDKNGNYGYTF
>TRBV6-5|few|NA|15|TRBJ2-7
TGTGCCAGTCAAGCGACTCAGGGGAGCTCCTACGAGCAGTACTTC
CASQATQGSSYEQYF
>TRBV19|NA|TRBD1|14|TRBJ1-2
TGTGCCAGTAACATCGACAGGGGGGTCTATGGCTACACCTTC
CASNIDRGVYGYTF
>TRBV9|NA|TRBD1|16|TRBJ1-1
TGTGCCAGCAGCGTAGCCCCAGAACAGGGGGGGACTGAAGCTTTCTTT
CASSVAPEQGGTEAFF